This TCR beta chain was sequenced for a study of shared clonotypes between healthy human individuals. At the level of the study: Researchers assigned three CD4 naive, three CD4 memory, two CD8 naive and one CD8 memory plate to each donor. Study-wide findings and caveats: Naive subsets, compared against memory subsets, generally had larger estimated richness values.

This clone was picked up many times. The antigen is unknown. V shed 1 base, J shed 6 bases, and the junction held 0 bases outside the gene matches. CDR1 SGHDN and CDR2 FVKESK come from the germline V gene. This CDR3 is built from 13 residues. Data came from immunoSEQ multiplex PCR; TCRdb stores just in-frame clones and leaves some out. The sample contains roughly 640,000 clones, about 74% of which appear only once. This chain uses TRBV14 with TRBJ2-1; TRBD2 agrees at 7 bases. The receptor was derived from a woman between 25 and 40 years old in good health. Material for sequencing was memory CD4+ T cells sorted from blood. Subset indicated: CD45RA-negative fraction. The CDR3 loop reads CASSQGTSNEQFF. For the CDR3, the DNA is TGTGCCAGCAGCCAAGGGACTAGCAATGAGCAGTTCTTC.